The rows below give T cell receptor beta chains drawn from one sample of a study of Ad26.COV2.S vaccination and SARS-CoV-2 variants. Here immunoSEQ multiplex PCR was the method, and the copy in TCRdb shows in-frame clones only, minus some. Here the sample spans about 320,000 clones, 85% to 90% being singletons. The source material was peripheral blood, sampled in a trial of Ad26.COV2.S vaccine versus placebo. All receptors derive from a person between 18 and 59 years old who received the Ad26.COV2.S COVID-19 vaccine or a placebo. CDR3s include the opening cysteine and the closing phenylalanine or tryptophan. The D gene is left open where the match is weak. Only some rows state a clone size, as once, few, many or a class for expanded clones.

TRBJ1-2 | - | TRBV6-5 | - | CASSYSWAGNGYTF | TGTGCCAGCAGTTACTCGTGGGCAGGGAATGGCTACACCTTC
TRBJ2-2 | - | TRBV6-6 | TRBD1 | CASSTDRVTGELFF | TGTGCCAGCAGTACGGACAGGGTAACCGGGGAGCTGTTTTTT
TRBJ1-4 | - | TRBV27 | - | CASSLQGIGEKLFF | TGTGCCAGCAGTTTACAGGGGATCGGTGAAAAACTGTTTTTT
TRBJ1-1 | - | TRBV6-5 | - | CASRGVVEAFF | TGTGCCAGCAGAGGTGTGGTTGAAGCTTTCTTT
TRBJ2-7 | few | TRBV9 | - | CASSQRGDSLSMAYEQYF | TGTGCCAGCAGCCAAAGGGGGGACTCCCTGTCGATGGCCTACGAGCAGTACTTC
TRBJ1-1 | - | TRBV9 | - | CASSSISAIKMNTEAFF | TGTGCCAGCAGCTCAATATCGGCGATTAAGATGAACACTGAAGCTTTCTTT
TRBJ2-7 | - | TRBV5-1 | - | CASSLEGTYEQYF | TGCGCCAGCAGCTTGGAGGGGACGTACGAGCAGTACTTC
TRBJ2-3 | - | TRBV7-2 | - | CASSNSGYRTTDTQYF | TGTGCCAGCAGCAACTCCGGGTATCGCACGACAGATACGCAGTATTTT
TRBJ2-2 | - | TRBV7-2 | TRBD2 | CASSDPGLENTGELFF | TGTGCCAGCAGCGATCCGGGACTAGAGAACACCGGGGAGCTGTTTTTT
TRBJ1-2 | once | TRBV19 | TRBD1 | CASSMSRDRVFYGYTF | TGTGCCAGTAGTATGTCCCGGGACAGGGTTTTCTATGGCTACACCTTC
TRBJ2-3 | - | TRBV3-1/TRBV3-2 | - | CASSQDLGEPGTDTQYF | TGTGCCAGCAGCCAAGATCTTGGCGAACCTGGCACAGATACGCAGTATTTT
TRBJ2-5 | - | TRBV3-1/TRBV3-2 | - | CASSQEPGLETQYF | TGTGCCAGCAGCCAAGAACCGGGGTTGGAGACCCAGTACTTC
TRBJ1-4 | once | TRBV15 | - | CATSRGTGRPFWEKLFF | TGTGCCACCAGCAGAGGTACAGGCCGTCCCTTTTGGGAAAAACTGTTTTTT
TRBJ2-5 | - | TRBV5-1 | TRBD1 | CASSLASGGETQYF | TGCGCCAGCAGCTTGGCCTCAGGGGGAGAGACCCAGTACTTC
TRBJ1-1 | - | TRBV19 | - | CASSYGTNTEAFF | TGTGCCAGTAGTTATGGCACGAACACTGAAGCTTTCTTT
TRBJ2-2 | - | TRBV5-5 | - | CASSPGIVGSGELFF | TGTGCCAGCAGCCCCGGGATCGTGGGGTCCGGGGAGCTGTTTTTT
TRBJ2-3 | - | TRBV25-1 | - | CASRGGKAGIPDTQYF | TGTGCCAGCAGAGGGGGGAAAGCGGGGATTCCAGATACGCAGTATTTT
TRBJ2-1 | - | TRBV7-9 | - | CASSLAGRGSYNEQFF | TGTGCCAGCAGCTTAGCCGGCCGGGGTTCCTACAATGAGCAGTTCTTC
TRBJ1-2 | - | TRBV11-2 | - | CASSLRYIETGNYGYTF | TGTGCCAGCAGCTTACGTTACATAGAAACAGGGAACTATGGCTACACCTTC
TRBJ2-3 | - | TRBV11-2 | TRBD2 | CASSLVGLAGGQYTQYF | TGTGCCAGCAGCTTAGTTGGGCTAGCGGGGGGGCAGTATACGCAGTATTTT
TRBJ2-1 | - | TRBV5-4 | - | CASTPHFPNYNEQFF | TGTGCCAGCACCCCACATTTCCCGAACTACAATGAGCAGTTCTTC
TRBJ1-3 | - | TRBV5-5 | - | CASSLFLTENTIYF | TGTGCCAGCAGCTTGTTCCTTACTGAAAACACCATATATTTT
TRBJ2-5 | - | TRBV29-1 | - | CSVVSGEETQYF | TGCAGCGTTGTATCGGGGGAAGAGACCCAGTACTTC
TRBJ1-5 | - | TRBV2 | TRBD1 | CASSEARQGNQPQHF | TGTGCCAGCAGTGAAGCTCGACAGGGTAATCAGCCCCAGCATTTT
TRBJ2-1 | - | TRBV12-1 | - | CASSFWDSNNEQFF | TGTGCCAGCAGCTTTTGGGACAGCAACAATGAGCAGTTCTTC
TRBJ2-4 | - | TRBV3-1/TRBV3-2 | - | CASSQEVIAKNIQYF | TGTGCCAGCAGCCAAGAAGTGATAGCCAAAAACATTCAGTACTTC
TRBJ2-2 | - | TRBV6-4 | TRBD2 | CASSDPGGTGELFF | TGTGCCAGCAGTGACCCGGGAGGGACCGGGGAGCTGTTTTTT
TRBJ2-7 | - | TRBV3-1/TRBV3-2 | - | CASSQDFLDGEQYF | TGTGCCAGCAGCCAAGATTTCCTTGATGGCGAGCAGTACTTC
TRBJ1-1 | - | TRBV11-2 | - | CASSSLDRNTEAFF | TGTGCCAGCAGCTCGCTCGACAGGAACACTGAAGCTTTCTTT
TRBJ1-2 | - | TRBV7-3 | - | CASSRLTGSSLYGYTF | TGTGCCAGCAGCCGATTAACAGGATCGAGTCTATATGGCTACACCTTC
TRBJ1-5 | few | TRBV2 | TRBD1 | CASKLDRGGQPQHF | TGTGCCAGCAAACTGGACAGGGGGGGTCAGCCCCAGCATTTT
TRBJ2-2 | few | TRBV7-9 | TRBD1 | CASSPRSGTANTGELFF | TGTGCCAGCAGCCCACGATCCGGGACAGCTAACACCGGGGAGCTGTTTTTT
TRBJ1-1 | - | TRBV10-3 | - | CAISDAGNTEAFF | TGTGCCATCAGTGACGCAGGGAACACTGAAGCTTTCTTT
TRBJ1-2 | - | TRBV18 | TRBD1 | CASSPGGQGVYGYTF | TGTGCCAGCTCACCGGGGGGACAGGGGGTCTATGGCTACACCTTC
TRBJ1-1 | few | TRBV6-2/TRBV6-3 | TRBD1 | CASSGGQGQFYAEAFF | TGTGCCAGCAGTGGGGGACAGGGACAATTTTATGCTGAAGCTTTCTTT
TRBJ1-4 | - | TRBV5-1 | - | CASSLGGAAPNEKLFF | TGCGCCAGCAGCTTGGGTGGGGCAGCACCGAATGAAAAACTGTTTTTT
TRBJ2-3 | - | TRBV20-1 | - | CSASYGEDTQYF | TGCAGTGCTAGTTACGGAGAAGATACGCAGTATTTT
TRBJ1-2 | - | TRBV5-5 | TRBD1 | CASSASGQGAHYGYTF | TGTGCCAGCAGCGCCTCGGGACAGGGGGCGCACTATGGCTACACCTTC
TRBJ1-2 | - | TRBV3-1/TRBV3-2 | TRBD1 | CASSQAPGTGEFYTF | TGTGCCAGCAGCCAAGCTCCCGGGACAGGGGAATTCTACACCTTC
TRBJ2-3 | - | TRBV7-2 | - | CASSLVSTDTQYF | TGTGCCAGCAGCTTAGTCAGCACAGATACGCAGTATTTT
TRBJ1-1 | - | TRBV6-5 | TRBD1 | CASTRDRGETEAFF | TGTGCCAGCACTCGAGACAGGGGAGAGACTGAAGCTTTCTTT
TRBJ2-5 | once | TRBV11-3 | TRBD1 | CASSLEPGQGETQYF | TGTGCCAGCAGCTTAGAACCGGGACAGGGAGAGACCCAGTACTTC
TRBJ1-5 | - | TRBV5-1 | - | CASSLEGGVNQPQHF | TGCGCCAGCAGCTTGGAGGGGGGCGTCAATCAGCCCCAGCATTTT
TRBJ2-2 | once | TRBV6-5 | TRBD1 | CASSSGGGELFF | TGTGCCAGCAGTTCAGGGGGTGGGGAGCTGTTTTTT
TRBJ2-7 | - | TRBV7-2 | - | CASSLDFEQYF | TGTGCCAGCAGCTTAGACTTCGAGCAGTACTTC
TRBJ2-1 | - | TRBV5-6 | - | CASSLGRNNEQFF | TGTGCCAGCAGCTTAGGACGTAACAATGAGCAGTTCTTC
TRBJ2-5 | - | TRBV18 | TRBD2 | CASSPVSSGAYQETQYF | TGTGCCAGCTCACCAGTGAGTAGCGGGGCGTACCAAGAGACCCAGTACTTC
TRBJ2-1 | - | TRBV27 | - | CASSFPHGEQFF | TGTGCCAGCAGTTTCCCACACGGTGAGCAGTTCTTC
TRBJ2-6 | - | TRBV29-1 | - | CSVLGGSGANVLTF | TGCAGCGTCCTCGGTGGCTCTGGGGCCAACGTCCTGACTTTC
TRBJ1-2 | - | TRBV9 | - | CASSVGAGEFYGYTF | TGTGCCAGCAGCGTAGGCGCAGGGGAGTTCTATGGCTACACCTTC